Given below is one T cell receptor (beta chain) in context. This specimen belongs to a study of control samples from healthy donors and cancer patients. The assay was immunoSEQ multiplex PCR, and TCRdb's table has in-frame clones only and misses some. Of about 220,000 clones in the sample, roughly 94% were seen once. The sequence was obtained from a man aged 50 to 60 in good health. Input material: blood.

The CDR3 reads CATSRGGTSGANEQFF. CDR3 nucleotide sequence: TGTGCCACCAGCAGAGGAGGGACTAGCGGGGCTAATGAGCAGTTCTTC. The chain is built from TRBV15 and TRBJ2-1; 13 bases line up with TRBD2. The V and J ends lost 1 base and 7 bases, in that order; junction bases with no gene match: 4. CDR1 LNHNV and CDR2 YYDKDF come from the germline V gene (reference sequence). The CDR3 runs to 16 residues.